What follows describes a single T cell receptor (beta chain). Its antigen is currently unknown. All donors qualified as healthy HIV-negative adults and had experienced no recent acute infections or vaccinations. Only Caucasian adults living in Nashville, Tennessee served as donors. This record belongs to a study of shared clonotypes between healthy human individuals. Study-level results: Across a handful of donors, naive CD4 shared around 5.4%, naive CD8 more than 3%, memory CD4 more than 2%, memory CD8 around 0.36%.

Method: immunoSEQ multiplex PCR; TCRdb's copy keeps in-frame clones and lacks some. The sample lists approximately 2,000,000 clones, under 95% seen once, with 0.37% in the top ten. With V trimmed by 5 bases and J by 4 bases, 10 bases remained unmatched. Per the germline V gene, CDR1 is SGHTA and CDR2 is FQGTGA. CDR3 length equals 15 residues. This sequence joins TRBV7-3 and TRBJ1-1, with 7 positions matching TRBD1. The sequence came from a man younger than 35 in good health. Some clones in this sample may be carry-over from other donors' samples. Material: naive CD4+ T cells from PBMCs. Sample subset: CD45RA+ positively selected. Written as DNA, the CDR3 is TGTGCCAGCAGCCCCCAACCGACAGGGCTCACTGAAGCTTTCTTT. It encodes CASSPQPTGLTEAFF.